What follows describes a single T cell receptor (beta chain). This specimen comes from a study of cytomegalovirus exposure and HLA in healthy donors. PCR involved 60 Vbeta and 13 Jbeta primers. Assay used: immunoSEQ multiplex PCR; TCRdb lists only in-frame clones, some missing. The repertoire holds about 120,000 clones, with over 75% as singletons. The CDR3 length is 15 residues. V shed 2 bases, J shed 1 base, and the junction held 4 bases outside the gene matches. Germline CDR1 SGHNT, CDR2 YYREEE (reference sequence). Material: PBMCs. The TCR sequence derives from a woman between 18 and 30 years old in good health and CMV-seronegative. This chain links TRBV5-4 with TRBJ2-3; 7 positions agree with TRBD2. Here the CDR3 reads CASSLGGSGTDTQYF. For the CDR3, the DNA is TGTGCCAGCAGCTTAGGCGGGAGTGGCACAGATACGCAGTATTTT.